This TCR beta chain emerged from a study of shared clonotypes between healthy human individuals (dated by TCRdb to the early 2020s). Notes on the research overall: Three men and a couple of women, aged 18 to 49 years, made up the cohort. For each donor, three plates each were used for CD4 naive and CD4 memory, two plates were used for CD8 naive, and one plate was used for CD8 memory. To estimate repertoire size and how much clonotypes are shared between individuals, the study performed deep sequencing of blood TCR repertoires from five healthy adults. Libraries were prepared and TCR repertoires were sequenced by different laboratories using diverse techniques, in order to increase sequencing depth and limit assay-specific biases. Each donor's leukapheresis produced roughly between roughly 0.85 and 10 billion PBMCs. Findings and caveats that apply to the study as a whole: Sampling was limited to blood, and TCR repertoires in tissue likely differ from TCR repertoires in blood. When several donors were compared, the shared fraction of clonotypes was around 4.6% for naive CD4, more than 3% for naive CD8, roughly 2.5% for memory CD4, and about 0.36% for memory CD8. Larger estimated clonotype richness was generally found for naive subsets than for memory subsets. Pairwise subsampling led to the expectation that sequencing depth would affect the degree of clonotype sharing among donors. Rarefaction of sorted-subset datasets indicated incomplete sequencing despite the large sequencing depth. Because the study included only a small number of donors, the genetic and exposure-history diversity represented was limited. Clonotypes shared by all four sorted-subset donors showed higher generation probabilities than non-shared clonotypes.

The donors were healthy, HIV-negative adults with no recently reported acute infections or vaccinations. Only Caucasian adults living in Nashville, Tennessee, USA were represented among the donors. CD8 memory samples were composed of magnetically selected CD45RO+ cells combined with CCR7-negative CD45RA+ effector memory (TemRA) cells. Blood was obtained by leukapheresis, after which PBMCs were separated by Ficoll-Histopaque density gradient centrifugation and cryopreserved in liquid nitrogen vapor phase. Purity and quantity of every magnetically sorted T cell population were checked by analytical flow cytometry. Genomic DNA was isolated from each sorted fraction and quantified by UV absorbance on a Nanodrop 2000c. TCR CDR3 regions were amplified from genomic DNA by multiplex PCR using the deep immunoSEQ assay. Extracted genomic DNA from each cell subset was spread evenly across all wells of several immunoSEQ 96-well plates, with each plate serving as a replicate. Each replicate PCR for sorted subsets received about 200 ng genomic DNA, equal to about 30,000 T cell genomes. Purified libraries were quantified with a Qubit 3.0 fluorometer, sized on a Bioanalyzer 2100, and re-quantified with the KAPA Library Quantification kit. Every immunoSEQ 96-well plate was sequenced on a separate single-read 150-cycle Illumina NextSeq 550 flow cell. The authors processed their data as follows. The immunoSEQ output contained only junctional sequences without quality scores, so filtering could not match that applied to full-length reads. To assign V/J genes and CDR3, sequences were annotated against IMGT germline references using PyIR, a Python wrapper for IgBLAST v1.9. Reads with weak V/J assignments (E-value above 1e-6), missing CDR3, stop codons, out-of-frame junctions, or ambiguous translated residues were removed. V3J clonotypes were defined by identical inferred V gene, J gene, and CDR3 amino acid sequence. Percentage overlap between repertoires was calculated by dividing the number of shared unique clonotypes by the size of the smaller repertoire. Richness of each repertoire was evaluated using RTK rarefaction, the Chao1 estimator, and Recon v2.1 estimates of unobserved clonotypes. OLGA was used to compute generation probabilities for all TCRbeta clonotypes that the gDNA method yielded from four donors. As stored in TCRdb, this immuneACCESS dataset retains in-frame rearrangements with V and J assigned. A fraction of the clones does not appear; measured against another copy, unresolved V genes explain less than half of the discrepancy, and the remainder lacks a known reason. V and J calls and clone size are those listed in that table; D and trimming were worked out from the DNA. Across this sample there are approximately 350,000 clones, with about 96% seen only once. About 0.32% of the sample belongs to the ten largest clones.

In regard to this clone: Its antigen is still unknown. No quality values exist for individual bases; no much larger clone is one base distant.

Input material: memory CD8+ T cells sorted from blood. The cell subset or site label on this specimen signifies: CD45RO+ cells pooled with CCR7-negative TemRA cells. This receptor was obtained from a man aged 25-45 years in good health.

The DNA sequence reads TGTGCCAGTAGTCCCCGGACTAGCGGGAGGGGGTACGAGCAGTACTTC. Translated, it gives CASSPRTSGRGYEQYF. The V gene is TRBV19 and the J gene is TRBJ2-7; TRBD2 agrees with 15 junctional bases. The CDR3 has 16 amino acids, counting the end cysteine and phenylalanine. The entry retains the CDR3 DNA only, 48 bases that are in frame from base 1. The germline V gene (reference sequence) gives CDR1 as LNHDA and CDR2 as SQIVND. The junction shows trimming of 5 bases on V and 4 bases on J, and the gene matches do not reach 6 bases of it.